The source of this TCR beta chain is a study of molecular identifiers for immune sequencing clone quantification. TCRdb reprocessed the PCR reads via MiXCR and lists one record per CDR3 protein. Here the sample spans approximately 630,000 distinct CDR3 sequences, 25% being singletons. The CDR3 spans 12 residues. Trimming cost V 1 base and J 7 bases, with 7 bases left between them. The germline CDR1 and CDR2 sequences are SEHNR and FQNEAQ (reference sequence). Details on this clonotype: What it recognizes is unknown. A much larger clone differs by one base, so this may be a read error. The conserved closing phenylalanine or tryptophan is absent in this CDR3, likely reflecting a read error.

General study findings and limits: Over 99% of effector molecules, but under 1% in naive cells, were held by clones with more than 20 RNA copies.

Naive CD8 T cells underwent sorting with the CD8+CD4-CCR7+CD45RA+ definition. The TCR originated in a human donor in good health. Some libraries in this study had Jurkat cell RNA spiked in. Specimen: naive CD8+ T cells from blood, with Jurkat cell RNA spiked in. Subset here: FACS-sorted CD8+CD4-CCR7+CD45RA+ naive T cells. The chain recombines TRBV7-9 with TRBJ1-1, with D unresolved. This CDR3 reads CASSLDSFEAFS. The CDR3 nucleotides read TGTGCCAGCAGCTTAGATAGTTTTGAAGCTTTCTCT.